This T cell receptor (beta chain) was captured in a study of blood T cell repertoires in COVID-19. Study-level background: The cDNA or gDNA used as material had been derived from T cells, B-cell-depleted T cells, or PBMCs.

The CDR3 extends over 13 amino acids. Germline V gene sequence: CDR1 MDHEN, CDR2 SYDVKM. V was clipped by 7 bases and J by 4 bases; unmatched bases: 7. Sequencing used immunoSEQ multiplex PCR; TCRdb keeps in-frame clones, though not all of them. This table holds 100,000 or so clones, more than 75% found once. The source of this sequence is a human donor in a cohort sampled during active COVID-19. The sequenced sample consisted of peripheral blood. V and J are TRBV28 and TRBJ2-7, with TRBD2 matching 7 bases. CDR3 DNA: TGTGCCAGCAATCGGGTGGGAGGGTACGAGCAGTACTTC. Protein: CASNRVGGYEQYF.